The sequence of this TCR beta chain was determined in a study of blood T cell repertoires in COVID-19 (TCRdb year 2020). Study-wide context: Samples covering the acute and convalescent phases of COVID-19 were provided by collaborators in the United States, Italy and Spain. The material from the prospective study consisted of cDNA or gDNA derived from T cells, B-cell-depleted T cells, or PBMCs. Deeply sampled blood TCRbeta repertoires from subjects exposed to, actively infected with, or recovered from COVID-19 were included in the dataset. A freely available public database, intended as a resource for researchers studying the immune response to SARS-CoV-2, is where the repertoires were released. Samples were obtained from the ongoing ImmuneRACE study (first 160 participants) and from 1,254 subjects provided by 6 global collaborators. The sample metadata nearly always contained a de-identified subject ID, COVID-19 status, age in years and sex. Where available, HLA class I and class II types were obtained from metadata supplied by the sample provider rather than from assay-based typing. Results and caveats for the whole study, not just this receptor: How much clinical and demographic metadata was included differed by source and by participant, and the metadata was provided uncurated.

The immunoSEQ Assay, a bias-controlled multiplex PCR, was used to amplify TCRbeta CDR3 regions from genomic DNA. The authors' analysis ran thus. Within the assay, amplification of reference gene primers was used to estimate how many nucleated cells each sample contained. To quantify the absolute abundance of each unique TCRbeta CDR3 rearrangement, sequence reads were collapsed and filtered. For each sample, productive Simpson clonality was calculated as the square root of Simpson's diversity index across productive rearrangements. TCRdb carries this immuneACCESS record with in-frame sequences only. Its versions omit some clonotypes, under half of them owing to an unresolved V gene in the studies checked, with the rest unexplained. V and J calls and clone size are those listed in that table; D and trimming were worked out from the DNA. This sample comprises around 60,000 clones, over 75% of them detected only once. The ten largest clones represent approximately 14% of the sample.

The germline V end is reduced by 7 bases and the J end by 2 bases; junction bases left unmatched: 7. The CDR3, from cysteine to phenylalanine, totals 14 residues. Just the 42-base CDR3 DNA is kept, in frame starting at base 1. For CDR1 and CDR2, the germline V gene (reference sequence) lists SGHNT and YYREEE. As concerns this clone: The target of this receptor is not known. Base qualities are not provided; no much larger clone lies one nucleotide away.

Whole blood was collected in K2EDTA tubes by collaborating institutions according to the institutions' own protocols. Collaborator samples were shipped for TCRbeta analysis as frozen whole blood, isolated PBMCs, or DNA extracted from either sample type. The sequence was obtained from a woman aged 60-75 years with active COVID-19. The specimen was peripheral blood. This receptor chain uses TRBV5-4 and TRBJ1-2, and 8 junction bases match TRBD1. The CDR3 in this case is CASLPQGANYGYTF. The sequenced DNA: TGTGCCAGCCTCCCCCAGGGGGCGAACTATGGCTACACCTTC.